These 24 T cell receptor beta chains were all obtained from the same sample, sequenced in a study of shared clonotypes between healthy human individuals. Data came from immunoSEQ multiplex PCR; TCRdb stores just in-frame clones and leaves some out. Among some 2.1 million clones listed, around 93% were seen once. The naive CD8 fraction comprised CD45RO-negative cells positively selected for CCR7 and excluded terminally differentiated effector memory CD45RA+ cells. Sequencing was done on a sample of naive CD8+ T cells from PBMCs. The receptors originated from a man aged 18 to 30 in good health. Some clones in this sample may be carry-over from other donors' samples.

DNA of the CDR3: TGTGCCACTTGTAGCGGGAGGCACACCGGGGAGCTGTTTTTT. It codes for CATCSGRHTGELFF. The rearrangement links TRBV6-5 to TRBJ2-2; 10 bases agree with TRBD2. Germline V gene data show CDR1 as MNHEY and CDR2 as SVGAGI. The CDR3 totals 14 residues. V dropped 10 bases and J dropped 3; count of bases not matched to a gene: 5.

The V call is TRBV5-1, the J call TRBJ2-7; D gene ambiguous. V lost 3 bases and J lost 3, with 19 bases in between. Germline loops: CDR1 SGHRS, CDR2 YFSETQ. This CDR3 comprises 16 residues. The CDR3 coding sequence is TGCGCCAGCAGCTCCACCCACCCCGCTTACTTCTACGAGCAGTACTTC. This translates into CASSSTHPAYFYEQYF.

The rearrangement links TRBV27 to TRBJ1-1; 7 bases are a match to TRBD1. Germline CDR1 MNHEY, CDR2 SMNVEV (reference sequence). The CDR3 has 14 residues. V lost 5 bases to trimming and J lost 3 bases; unmatched junction nucleotides: 6. The CDR3 here is CASSMTGTDTEAFF. CDR3 DNA sequence: TGTGCCAGCAGTATGACAGGGACGGACACTGAAGCTTTCTTT.

This clone was seen once. V usage is TRBV4-3 and J usage is TRBJ1-1; D is uncertain. Germline-derived CDR1 and CDR2 are LGHNA and YSLEER. The V gene lost 4 bases and the J gene lost 6 bases, with 15 bases spanning the gap. This CDR3 spans 14 amino acids. The CDR3 nucleotides read TGCGCCAGCAGCCCCTTGGAGGGAGGCCCTGAAGCTTTCTTT. This encodes CASSPLEGGPEAFF.

To note about this clone: Different DNA sequences within this sample yield the same CDR3. The rearrangement uses TRBV7-9 and TRBJ2-7; 8 bases line up with TRBD2. CDR3 length: 14 amino acids. The V gene's germline CDR1 is SEHNR and CDR2 FQNEAQ (reference sequence). J was trimmed by 3 bases and V by 4 bases; bases with no gene match: 5. This CDR3 reads CASSSGLARYEQYF. In nucleotides, the CDR3 is TGTGCCAGCAGCTCTGGACTAGCCCGCTACGAGCAGTACTTC.

As for this clone: Other DNA sequences of this sample code for an identical CDR3. The chain combines TRBV9 with TRBJ2-1; 7 bases agree with TRBD1. Germline values: CDR1 SGDLS, CDR2 YYNGEE. V dropped 4 bases and J dropped 4; count of bases not matched to a gene: 5. The CDR3 is made up of 14 amino acids. CDR3 sequence (DNA): TGTGCCAGCAGCCCCCGGACAGGATACAATGAGCAGTTCTTC. This codes for CASSPRTGYNEQFF. Variable domain in full (rest from reference TRBV9 and TRBJ2-1): DSGVTQTPKHLITATGQRVTLRCSPRSGDLSVYWYQQSLDQGLQFLIQYYNGEERAKGNILERFSAQQFPDLHSELNLSSLELGDSALYFCASSPRTGYNEQFFGPGTRLTVL.

Points on this clone: The same CDR3 arises from other DNA sequences in this sample as well. The V gene is TRBV11-2, the J gene TRBJ2-3; D is ambiguous. CDR3 length: 12 amino acids. CDR1 is SGHAT and CDR2 is FQNNGV in the germline V gene. With 1 base removed from V and 5 bases from J, the gap between germline ends came to 4 bases. The CDR3 loop reads CASSLGGDTQYF. CDR3 in DNA: TGTGCCAGCAGCTTAGGGGGAGATACGCAGTATTTT. Full variable domain (rest looked up from reference TRBV11-2 and TRBJ2-3): EAGVAQSPRYKIIEKRQSVAFWCNPISGHATLYWYQQILGQGPKLLIQFQNNGVVDDSQLPKDRFSAERLKGVDSTLKIQPAKLEDSAVYLCASSLGGDTQYFGPGTRLTVL.

V gene TRBV28 combines with J gene TRBJ1-2; 7 bases match TRBD1. The CDR3 is made up of 18 amino acids. The V gene's germline CDR1 is MDHEN and CDR2 SYDVKM. J was trimmed by 8 bases and V by 5 bases; bases with no gene match: 23. Written as DNA, the CDR3 is TGTGCCAGCAGTACCGGGACAGTGGGGCTCACGGCTGTTCTAGGCTACACCTTC. This encodes CASSTGTVGLTAVLGYTF.

The chain recombines TRBV7-2 with TRBJ2-7; 7 nucleotides agree with TRBD2. Trimming took 4 bases from V and 4 from J; bases not matched to a gene: 16. This CDR3 has 17 amino acids. Germline CDR1 and CDR2: SGHTA and FQGNSA. The CDR3 DNA reads as TGTGCCAGCAGCTCCCGGTGGGAGCGGGGTGGGGGGTACGAGCAGTACTTC. It encodes CASSSRWERGGGYEQYF.

Notes on this clone: The same CDR3 also results from other DNA sequences found in this sample. J is TRBJ2-7 and V is TRBV27, with D unresolved. Germline assignment: CDR1 MNHEY and CDR2 SMNVEV (reference sequence). Between the trimmed V and J ends, which lost 0 bases and 4 bases, there was a span of 7 bases. CDR3 size: 13 residues. The CDR3 coding sequence is TGTGCCAGCAGTTTATCTGTGGGGTACGAGCAGTACTTC. Encoded protein: CASSLSVGYEQYF.

The V and J genes are TRBV6-5 and TRBJ1-1; D unclear. V gave up 0 bases and J gave up 1 base, with 9 bases separating them. The CDR3 sequence is 15 residues long. Germline V gene lookup returns CDR1 MNHEY and CDR2 SVGAGI. The CDR3 here is CASSYSGSPNTEAFF. Here the CDR3 DNA reads TGTGCCAGCAGTTACTCGGGTTCGCCGAACACTGAAGCTTTCTTT.

The chain carries TRBV19 and TRBJ1-1; D remains unclear. This CDR3 comprises 12 residues. Germline V gives CDR1 LNHDA, CDR2 SQIVND (reference sequence). Trimming took 7 bases from V and 1 from J, leaving 7 bases between them. The CDR3 nucleotides read TGTGCCAGTAAGGTCGGGAACACTGAAGCTTTCTTT. Translated: CASKVGNTEAFF.

Remarks on this clone: In the same sample, other DNA sequences code for this CDR3. This chain links TRBV29-1 with TRBJ2-7; possible D gene TRBD1, 5 bases. CDR3 length: 13 residues. Trimming pared 2 bases from V and 2 bases from J, leaving 10 bases between. Per germline, CDR1 SQVTM and CDR2 ANQGSEA. Here the CDR3 reads CSVERDSPYEQYF. CDR3 nucleotides: TGCAGCGTTGAAAGAGACAGTCCCTACGAGCAGTACTTC.

The genes are TRBV5-6 and TRBJ1-1; D may be TRBD1 (5 bases). The V gene lost 0 bases and the J gene lost 1 base, with 7 bases spanning the gap. This CDR3 is built from 14 residues. CDR1 SGHDT and CDR2 YYEEEE come from the germline V gene. CDR3 amino acids: CASSLAGQNTEAFF. The DNA for the CDR3 is TGTGCCAGCAGCTTGGCCGGACAGAACACTGAAGCTTTCTTT. The complete variable domain, with remaining parts taken from reference TRBV5-6 and TRBJ1-1, reads DAGVTQSPTHLIKTRGQQVTLRCSPKSGHDTVSWYQQALGQGPQFIFQYYEEEERQRGNFPDRFSGHQFPNYSSELNVNALLLGDSALYLCASSLAGQNTEAFFGQGTRLTVV.

The chain combines TRBV5-4 with TRBJ2-7, with a weak D call TRBD1 (5 bases). Per germline, CDR1 SGHNT and CDR2 YYREEE (reference sequence). The germline V and J ends were trimmed by 2 bases and 4 bases, with 10 bases remaining between them. This CDR3 is 13 amino acids long. This CDR3 reads CASSFPQGYEQYF. The CDR3, as DNA: TGTGCCAGCAGCTTCCCGCAGGGTTACGAGCAGTACTTC.

In the case of this clone: Other nucleotide sequences from this sample produce the same CDR3. This rearrangement joins TRBV27 to TRBJ1-2, with 9 bases that match TRBD1. With 5 bases clipped from V and 2 bases from J, the junction kept 6 bases outside the gene matches. In germline, CDR1 is MNHEY, CDR2 SMNVEV (reference sequence). This CDR3 is 15 amino acids long. The CDR3 coding sequence is TGTGCCAGCAGTCCCCGGACAGGGGCAAACTATGGCTACACCTTC. Translated, it gives CASSPRTGANYGYTF.

The chain links TRBV5-1 to TRBJ1-2; no firm D call. There are 12 residues in the CDR3. Trimming shortened V by 4 bases and J by 8 bases, and 12 bases separated the two germline ends. Germline CDR1 reads SGHRS; CDR2 reads YFSETQ. This CDR3 is CASSQVGDGYTF. In DNA, the CDR3 is TGCGCCAGCAGCCAGGTGGGAGACGGCTACACCTTC. The complete variable domain, with remaining parts taken from reference TRBV5-1 and TRBJ1-2, reads KAGVTQTPRYLIKTRGQQVTLSCSPISGHRSVSWYQQTPGQGLQFLFEYFSETQRNKGNFPGRFSGRQFSNSRSEMNVSTLELGDSALYLCASSQVGDGYTFGSGTRLTVV.

The chain carries TRBV29-1 and TRBJ2-2; 7 bases are a match to TRBD2. Germline CDR1 SQVTM, CDR2 ANQGSEA. V dropped 6 bases and J dropped 2; count of bases not matched to a gene: 6. The CDR3 covers 14 residues. CDR3: CSVQAGPNTGELFF. The CDR3 coding sequence is TGCAGCGTCCAAGCGGGACCAAACACCGGGGAGCTGTTTTTT.

This chain links TRBV11-2 with TRBJ2-7; 7 nucleotides line up with TRBD2. The germline V gene encodes CDR1 SGHAT and CDR2 FQNNGV. V shed 1 base, J shed 2 bases, and the junction held 17 bases outside the gene matches. The CDR3 runs 19 residues. The CDR3 region is CASSLGGPRVWEGTYEQYF. DNA for the CDR3: TGTGCCAGCAGCTTAGGCGGCCCCCGAGTGTGGGAGGGTACCTACGAGCAGTACTTC.

A single count supports this clone. The chain links TRBV10-3 to TRBJ2-5; 8 nucleotides line up with TRBD2. J gave up 2 bases and V 4 bases, and 15 bases lay outside the gene matches. Germline V gene lookup returns CDR1 ENHRY and CDR2 SYGVKD. This CDR3 spans 18 amino acids. The CDR3 reads CAISAPRVASGLQETQYF. In DNA, the CDR3 is TGTGCCATCAGTGCCCCCCGGGTAGCTAGCGGGCTACAAGAGACCCAGTACTTC.

V gene TRBV4-3 combines with J gene TRBJ2-2; no clear D gene. Germline V gives CDR1 LGHNA, CDR2 YSLEER. Trimming stripped 0 bases from V and 4 bases from J, with 18 bases between. This CDR3 spans 18 amino acids. CDR3 amino acids: CASSQDWVRRPITGELFF. The CDR3 nucleotides are TGCGCCAGCAGCCAAGATTGGGTACGCAGACCTATCACCGGGGAGCTGTTTTTT.

The chain is built from TRBV4-1 and TRBJ2-5, with D hard to call. V was pared by 1 base and J by 5 bases, with 8 bases between. Germline-derived CDR1 and CDR2 are MGHRA and YSYEKL. The CDR3 has 13 amino acids. The CDR3 bases are TGCGCCAGCAGCCAAGGGTTGGGGGAGACCCAGTACTTC. This gives the protein CASSQGLGETQYF.

The chain couples TRBV5-1 to TRBJ2-7; D possibly uses TRBD1 or TRBD2 (5 bases each). Germline CDR1 and CDR2: SGHRS and YFSETQ. There are 16 residues in the CDR3. V gave up 5 bases and J gave up 5 bases, with 23 bases separating them. The CDR3 DNA sequence: TGCGCCAGCAGACTAGACAGATCCTGGGCGGTGAACGAGCAGTACTTC. Translating gives CASRLDRSWAVNEQYF.

The genes are TRBV7-6 and TRBJ2-7; 10 positions match TRBD1. The CDR3 runs 15 residues. V trimming: 5 bases; J trimming: 6 bases; junction bases outside the gene matches: 10. Germline loops: CDR1 SGHVS, CDR2 FNYEAQ. Written as DNA, the CDR3 is TGTGCCAGCAGCGCACGGACAGGGGGTATTGGCGAGCAGTACTTC. Its protein is CASSARTGGIGEQYF.